Listed below are T cell receptor beta chains from one sample, sequenced in a study of response to subunit inactivated influenza vaccine. Each CDR3 protein gets one entry after TCRdb re-called the RT-PCR reads with MiXCR. The profile shows around 470,000 distinct CDR3 sequences, 7.2% of them singletons. The sequencing used PBMCs from blood, collected roughly 24 months after vaccination. The origin of the receptors is a man in his fifties or sixties who received an inactivated influenza vaccine. The conserved cysteine and the conserved F or W are not part of the CDR3 here. Fields, in order: V gene, J gene, CDR3 protein.

v_gene: TRBV20-1
j_gene: TRBJ2-1
CDR3aa: SAGREGRNNEQF

v_gene: TRBV6-2/TRBV6-3
j_gene: TRBJ2-1
CDR3aa: ASSPLTGALYNEQF

v_gene: TRBV11-2
j_gene: TRBJ2-1
CDR3aa: ASSLSAGEFNEQF

v_gene: TRBV12-3/TRBV12-4
j_gene: TRBJ2-1
CDR3aa: ASNVKGLAPWNEQF

v_gene: TRBV7-2
j_gene: TRBJ2-7
CDR3aa: ASSSGRSSYEQY

v_gene: TRBV13
j_gene: TRBJ2-7
CDR3aa: ASRKTGAPYEQY

v_gene: TRBV3-1
j_gene: TRBJ2-5
CDR3aa: ASSQRASGPETQY

v_gene: TRBV27
j_gene: TRBJ2-3
CDR3aa: ASSLSSSGTWGDTQY

v_gene: TRBV20-1
j_gene: TRBJ2-1
CDR3aa: SARHRTGYNEQF

v_gene: TRBV20-1
j_gene: TRBJ1-5
CDR3aa: SARSFSALRTNQPQH

v_gene: TRBV11-2
j_gene: TRBJ2-1
CDR3aa: ASSLDLAGGNNEQF

v_gene: TRBV20-1
j_gene: TRBJ1-1
CDR3aa: SASNTMNTEAF

v_gene: TRBV20-1
j_gene: TRBJ1-6
CDR3aa: SAGGRRDSPLH

v_gene: TRBV9
j_gene: TRBJ1-2
CDR3aa: ASSVGGSSGYT

v_gene: TRBV7-8
j_gene: TRBJ1-3
CDR3aa: ASSLNRGLSGNTIY

v_gene: TRBV3-1
j_gene: TRBJ2-5
CDR3aa: ASSQVAGTTSGRRY

v_gene: TRBV28
j_gene: TRBJ1-1
CDR3aa: ASREGVDRTGQAF

v_gene: TRBV5-1
j_gene: TRBJ2-3
CDR3aa: ASISGGGSGTDTQY

v_gene: TRBV6-1
j_gene: TRBJ2-1
CDR3aa: ASSDRGKSSYNEQF

v_gene: TRBV7-9
j_gene: TRBJ2-3
CDR3aa: ASSLTGDSTDTQY

v_gene: TRBV12-3/TRBV12-4
j_gene: TRBJ2-3
CDR3aa: ASSPWTGGFDNTQY

v_gene: TRBV20-1
j_gene: TRBJ1-4
CDR3aa: SARDGTNEKLF

v_gene: TRBV20-1
j_gene: TRBJ1-1
CDR3aa: SAVTGGTEAF

v_gene: TRBV20-1
j_gene: TRBJ2-3
CDR3aa: SAEDPGLSFSQDTQY

v_gene: TRBV11-2
j_gene: TRBJ2-7
CDR3aa: ASSTASGGSTPQY

v_gene: TRBV7-2
j_gene: TRBJ2-1
CDR3aa: ASSLAPTGLVGYNEQF

v_gene: TRBV4-3
j_gene: TRBJ2-7
CDR3aa: ASSQVSGRAHEQY

v_gene: TRBV14
j_gene: TRBJ2-1
CDR3aa: ASSREAGGPYNEQF

v_gene: TRBV12-3/TRBV12-4
j_gene: TRBJ1-1
CDR3aa: ASSWGENTEAF

v_gene: TRBV29-1
j_gene: TRBJ2-5
CDR3aa: SVGFVQGGETQY

v_gene: TRBV4-2
j_gene: TRBJ1-5
CDR3aa: ASSRGRESQPQH

v_gene: TRBV6-2/TRBV6-3
j_gene: TRBJ2-1
CDR3aa: ASSRGLAGLNEQF

v_gene: TRBV6-5
j_gene: TRBJ2-4
CDR3aa: ASSLWVLREVAKNIQY

v_gene: TRBV4-3
j_gene: TRBJ1-4
CDR3aa: ASSQLRGQTNEKLF

v_gene: TRBV7-8
j_gene: TRBJ2-1
CDR3aa: ASSLEVRANNEQF

v_gene: TRBV10-3
j_gene: TRBJ2-2
CDR3aa: AISESSESTGELF

v_gene: TRBV7-6
j_gene: TRBJ2-1
CDR3aa: ASSLTGLTSSYNEQF

v_gene: TRBV7-2
j_gene: TRBJ2-7
CDR3aa: ASSLAIEDTRPYEQY

v_gene: TRBV12-3/TRBV12-4
j_gene: TRBJ1-1
CDR3aa: ASSLALGRLNTEAF

v_gene: TRBV15
j_gene: TRBJ2-7
CDR3aa: ATSPRRGGNSYEQY

v_gene: TRBV4-2
j_gene: TRBJ1-4
CDR3aa: ASSPWGIGINEKLF

v_gene: TRBV12-3/TRBV12-4
j_gene: TRBJ1-5
CDR3aa: ASKPGVNSNQPQH

v_gene: TRBV7-2
j_gene: TRBJ1-5
CDR3aa: ASSLARVAQPQH

v_gene: TRBV11-2
j_gene: TRBJ1-5
CDR3aa: ASSFGEAQPQH

v_gene: TRBV30
j_gene: TRBJ2-5
CDR3aa: AWRGRQRETQY

v_gene: TRBV29-1
j_gene: TRBJ2-7
CDR3aa: SVQGSYEQY

v_gene: TRBV24-1
j_gene: TRBJ2-2
CDR3aa: ATSDRAGELF

v_gene: TRBV20-1
j_gene: TRBJ2-3
CDR3aa: SARGARGGLTDTQY

v_gene: TRBV12-3/TRBV12-4
j_gene: TRBJ1-5
CDR3aa: ASSLSGWAGPSNQPQH

v_gene: TRBV12-3/TRBV12-4
j_gene: TRBJ2-2
CDR3aa: ASSSWLAAGELF

v_gene: TRBV20-1
j_gene: TRBJ2-7
CDR3aa: SARQGMGLADYEQY

v_gene: TRBV5-1
j_gene: TRBJ2-7
CDR3aa: ASSDRDTYEQY

v_gene: TRBV6-5
j_gene: TRBJ2-7
CDR3aa: ASSSRRTVSYEQY

v_gene: TRBV20-1
j_gene: TRBJ2-1
CDR3aa: SAIAGTSVSEQF

v_gene: TRBV5-1
j_gene: TRBJ2-3
CDR3aa: ASSSRIAGKGTDTQY

v_gene: TRBV6-1
j_gene: TRBJ2-1
CDR3aa: ATRQEGAVNEQF

v_gene: TRBV4-1
j_gene: TRBJ1-2
CDR3aa: ASSQVGGNHRGYT

v_gene: TRBV20-1
j_gene: TRBJ2-1
CDR3aa: SARDYLNNEQF

v_gene: TRBV5-5
j_gene: TRBJ2-5
CDR3aa: ASRRDPQETQY

v_gene: TRBV3-1
j_gene: TRBJ2-3
CDR3aa: ASSPSGRSTDTQY